This TCR beta chain appears in the sequencing data of a study of blood T cell repertoires in COVID-19. Study-wide context: The study drew acute and convalescent COVID-19 samples from the United States, Italy and Spain. The analysed material was cDNA or gDNA that came from T cells, B-cell-depleted T cells, or PBMCs.

Study processing details: Reference gene primer amplification gave estimated nucleated cell counts. This table comes from immunoSEQ multiplex PCR, and its TCRdb copy is limited to in-frame clones, with some not included. D and trimming come from the DNA, and the V and J calls and clone size come from that table. The repertoire consists of roughly 63,000 clones, with less than 85% occurring once and the leading ten covering roughly 9.7%. V shed 4 bases and J shed 0 bases, with 13 bases lying between them. The CDR3 is 15 residues long. From germline, CDR1 is SGHTA and CDR2 FQGNSA. V and J are TRBV7-2 and TRBJ2-7; D gene unclear. This receptor was obtained from a human donor in a cohort sampled during active COVID-19. The sequencing input was peripheral blood. CDR3 loop: CASSSRTGGSYEQYF. The CDR3 region has the DNA TGTGCCAGCAGCTCCCGTACTGGCGGCTCCTACGAGCAGTACTTC. Supplemented by reference TRBV7-2 and TRBJ2-7, the full variable domain reads GAGVSQSPSNKVTEKGKDVELRCDPISGHTALYWYRQSLGQGLEFLIYFQGNSAPDKSGLPSDRFSAERTGGSVSTLTIQRTQQEDSAVYLCASSSRTGGSYEQYFGPGTRLTVT.